The clone carrying this T cell receptor (beta chain) was counted at least ten times. The antigen is not known. Time point denoted: pre-sensitization, week 0. Noted treatment: therapeutic diphenylcyclopropenone sensitization with weekly scalp DPC. The template was total RNA from unfractionated whole blood. In the original analysis: A per-sample median of about 96,000 TCRs was observed, with counts ranging from about 20,000 to 750,000. TCRdb passed the RACE reads through MiXCR, listing each CDR3 protein once. The V and J calls shown here were made by TCRdb, not taken from the authors' results. Among about 180,000 distinct CDR3 sequences listed, roughly 30% were seen once. This sample is drawn from a study of human T cells and chemical hapten exposure. Study-level findings and limits: The study found that DPC sensitization did not change TCRs above 1 in 1000 frequency. Expanded TCRs showed more large CDR3 clusters than pre-sensitization or healthy control sets.

This sequence originates from a woman in her 30s with alopecia areata. Some clones in this sample may be carry-over from other donors' samples. Sample: whole blood, taken in connection with sensitization to the hapten diphenylcyclopropenone (DPC).

This chain's CDR3 is CASDAQGGSPLHF. CDR3 nucleotide sequence: TGTGCCAGCGACGCGCAGGGAGGTTCACCCCTCCACTTT. The rearrangement links TRBV28 to TRBJ1-6; a possible D gene is TRBD1 (5 bases). V shed 8 bases and J shed 9 bases, with 14 bases lying between them. The CDR3 loop spans 13 amino acids. Germline CDR1 MDHEN, CDR2 SYDVKM.